This T cell receptor beta chain was recovered during a study of tumor-infiltrating lymphocytes in localized non-small cell lung cancer. Study-wide results and caveats: TCRbeta sequencing showed higher T cell infiltration in tumors than uninvolved lung. No T-cell fraction difference was seen between IM1 and IM2 tumors. No link was found between tumor T-cell fraction and recurrence-free survival. TCR sequencing covered a subset of patients with enough tissue.

TCRdb keeps only in-frame clones here, not all; method: immunoSEQ multiplex PCR. This sample has 25,000 to 30,000 clones, with 75% to 90% found just once. A note on this clone: The antigen remains unidentified.

Germline lookup yields CDR1 SGHTA and CDR2 FQGNSA. V was pared by 3 bases and J by 7 bases, with 6 bases of the junction left unmatched. CDR3 length: 14 residues. The chain combines TRBV7-2 with TRBJ2-7; TRBD2 aligns across 10 bases. The sequence was collected from a human donor with non-small cell lung cancer. Material: lung tumor tissue. For the CDR3, the DNA is TGTGCCAGCAGCTTCAGCGGGGGGGCCCAAGAGCAGTACTTC. It specifies CASSFSGGAQEQYF.